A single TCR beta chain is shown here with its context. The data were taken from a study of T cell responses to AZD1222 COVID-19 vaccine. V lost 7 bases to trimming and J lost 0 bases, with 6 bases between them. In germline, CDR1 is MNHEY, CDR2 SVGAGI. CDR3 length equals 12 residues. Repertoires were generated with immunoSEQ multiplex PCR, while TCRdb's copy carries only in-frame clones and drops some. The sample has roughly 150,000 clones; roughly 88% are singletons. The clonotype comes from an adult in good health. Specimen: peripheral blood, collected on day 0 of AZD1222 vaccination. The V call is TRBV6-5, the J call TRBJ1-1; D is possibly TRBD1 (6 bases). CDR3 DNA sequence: TGTGCCAGCAACAGGGTGAACACTGAAGCTTTCTTT. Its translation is CASNRVNTEAFF.